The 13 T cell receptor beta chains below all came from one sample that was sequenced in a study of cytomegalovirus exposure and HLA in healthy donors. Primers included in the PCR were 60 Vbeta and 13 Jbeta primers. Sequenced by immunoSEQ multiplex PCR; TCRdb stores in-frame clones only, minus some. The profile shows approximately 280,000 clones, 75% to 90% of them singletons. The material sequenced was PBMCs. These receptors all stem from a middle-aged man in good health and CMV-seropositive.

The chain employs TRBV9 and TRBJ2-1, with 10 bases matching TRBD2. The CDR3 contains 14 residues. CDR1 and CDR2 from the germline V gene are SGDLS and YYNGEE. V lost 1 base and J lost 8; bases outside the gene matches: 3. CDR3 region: CASSVSSGSDEQFF. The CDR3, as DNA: TGTGCCAGCAGCGTATCTAGCGGGAGTGATGAGCAGTTCTTC.

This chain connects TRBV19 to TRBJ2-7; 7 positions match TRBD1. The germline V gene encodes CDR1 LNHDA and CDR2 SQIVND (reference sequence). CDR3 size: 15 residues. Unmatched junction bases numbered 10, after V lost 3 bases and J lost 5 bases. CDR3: CASSMGQGVVDEQYF. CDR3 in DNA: TGTGCCAGTAGTATGGGGCAGGGGGTAGTGGACGAGCAGTACTTC.

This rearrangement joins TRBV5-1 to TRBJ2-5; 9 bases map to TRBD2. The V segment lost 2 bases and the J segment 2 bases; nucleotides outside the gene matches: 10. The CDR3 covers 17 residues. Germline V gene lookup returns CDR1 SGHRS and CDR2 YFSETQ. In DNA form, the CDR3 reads TGCGCCAGCAGCTTAGGCGCTGGGACTAGCAGACAAGAGACCCAGTACTTC. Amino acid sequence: CASSLGAGTSRQETQYF. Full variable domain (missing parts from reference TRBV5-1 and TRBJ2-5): KAGVTQTPRYLIKTRGQQVTLSCSPISGHRSVSWYQQTPGQGLQFLFEYFSETQRNKGNFPGRFSGRQFSNSRSEMNVSTLELGDSALYLCASSLGAGTSRQETQYFGPGTRLLVL.

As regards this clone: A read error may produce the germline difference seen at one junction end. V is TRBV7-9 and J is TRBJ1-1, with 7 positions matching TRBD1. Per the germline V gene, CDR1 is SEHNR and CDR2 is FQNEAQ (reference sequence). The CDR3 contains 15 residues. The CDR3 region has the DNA TGTTCCAGCAGCCCTACCGGGACAGACAACACTGAAGCTTTCTTT. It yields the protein CSSSPTGTDNTEAFF.

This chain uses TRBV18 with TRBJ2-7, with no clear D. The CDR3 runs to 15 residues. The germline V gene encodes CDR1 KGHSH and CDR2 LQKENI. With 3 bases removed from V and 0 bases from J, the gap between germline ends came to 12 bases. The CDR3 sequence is CASSPSRLPSYEQYF. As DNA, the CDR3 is TGTGCCAGCTCACCCTCTCGTCTTCCCTCCTACGAGCAGTACTTC.

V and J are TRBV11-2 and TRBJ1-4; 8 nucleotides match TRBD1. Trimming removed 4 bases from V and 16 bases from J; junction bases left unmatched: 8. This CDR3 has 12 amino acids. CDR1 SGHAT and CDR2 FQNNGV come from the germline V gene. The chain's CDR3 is CASSSVDRVGFF. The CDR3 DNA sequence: TGTGCCAGCAGCTCAGTGGACAGGGTTGGGTTTTTT.

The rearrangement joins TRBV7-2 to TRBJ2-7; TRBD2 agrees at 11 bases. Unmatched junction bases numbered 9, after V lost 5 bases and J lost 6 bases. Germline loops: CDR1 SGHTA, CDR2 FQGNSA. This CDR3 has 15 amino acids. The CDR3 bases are TGTGCCAGCAGCGGAAGACTAGCGGGGCTGCTCGAGCAGTACTTC. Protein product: CASSGRLAGLLEQYF.

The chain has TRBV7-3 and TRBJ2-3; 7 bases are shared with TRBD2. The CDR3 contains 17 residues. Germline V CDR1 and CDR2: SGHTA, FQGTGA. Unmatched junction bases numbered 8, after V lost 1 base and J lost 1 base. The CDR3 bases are TGTGCCAGCAGCTTAAATGGGAGGGTAGCGGGCACAGATACGCAGTATTTT. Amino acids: CASSLNGRVAGTDTQYF.

CDR3 bases: TGTGCCAGCAGCCGGGACAGGGGAATTCCCGGGGAGCTGTTTTTT. Amino acid sequence: CASSRDRGIPGELFF. V is TRBV6-1 and J is TRBJ2-2; 10 positions match TRBD1. The CDR3 contains 15 residues. The trim removed 6 bases at V and 6 bases at J, leaving 7 bases unmatched. Germline CDR1 is MNHNS and CDR2 is SASEGT.

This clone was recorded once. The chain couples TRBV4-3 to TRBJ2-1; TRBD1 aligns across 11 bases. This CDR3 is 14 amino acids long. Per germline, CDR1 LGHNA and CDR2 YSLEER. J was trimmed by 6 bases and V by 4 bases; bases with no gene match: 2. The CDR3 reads CASSLGTGGNEQFF. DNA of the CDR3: TGCGCCAGCAGCCTCGGGACAGGGGGCAATGAGCAGTTCTTC.

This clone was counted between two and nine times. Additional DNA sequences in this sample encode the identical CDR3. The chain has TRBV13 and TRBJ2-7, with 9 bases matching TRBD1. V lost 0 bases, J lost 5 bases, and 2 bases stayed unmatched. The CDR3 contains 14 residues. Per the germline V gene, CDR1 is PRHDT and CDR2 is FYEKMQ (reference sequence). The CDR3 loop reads CASSLGTGGNEQYF. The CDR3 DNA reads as TGTGCCAGCAGCTTAGGGACAGGGGGAAACGAGCAGTACTTC.

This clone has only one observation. The CDR3 DNA follows: TGTGCCAGCACCGACCTAGGATACACCGGGGAGCTGTTTTTT. It codes for CASTDLGYTGELFF. This rearrangement joins TRBV2 to TRBJ2-2, with D unresolved. V was cut by 7 bases and J by 3 bases, with 12 bases left in between. The CDR3 totals 14 residues. Germline CDR1 reads SNHLY; CDR2 reads FYNNEI. Full variable domain (remainder filled in from reference TRBV2 and TRBJ2-2): EPEVTQTPSHQVTQMGQEVILRCVPISNHLYFYWYRQILGQKVEFLVSFYNNEISEKSEIFDDQFSVERPDGSNFTLKIRSTKLEDSAMYFCASTDLGYTGELFFGEGSRLTVL.

The CDR3 spells CASNEGLAGAGSYNEQFF. The CDR3 DNA reads TGTGCCAGCAACGAGGGACTAGCGGGAGCGGGGTCTTACAATGAGCAGTTCTTC. This chain uses TRBV7-9 with TRBJ2-1, with 14 bases aligning to TRBD2. CDR1 is SEHNR, CDR2 FQNEAQ, per germline (reference sequence). V was pared by 7 bases and J by 4 bases, with 12 bases of the junction left unmatched. The CDR3 is 18 amino acids.